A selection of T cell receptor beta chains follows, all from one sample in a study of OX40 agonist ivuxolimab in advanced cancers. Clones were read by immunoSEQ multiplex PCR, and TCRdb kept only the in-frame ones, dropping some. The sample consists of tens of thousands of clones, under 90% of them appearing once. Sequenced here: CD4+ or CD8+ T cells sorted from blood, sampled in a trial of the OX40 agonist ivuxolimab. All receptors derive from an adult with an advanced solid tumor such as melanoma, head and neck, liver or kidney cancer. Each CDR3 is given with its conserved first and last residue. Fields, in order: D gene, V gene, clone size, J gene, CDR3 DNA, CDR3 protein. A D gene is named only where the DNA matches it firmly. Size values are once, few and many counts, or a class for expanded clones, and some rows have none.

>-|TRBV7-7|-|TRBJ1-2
TGTGCCAGCAGCCCCGGGCTCCACCTCGGAGGCTACACCTTC
CASSPGLHLGGYTF
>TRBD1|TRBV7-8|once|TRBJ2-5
TGTGCCAGCCTAACAGGGGAACAAGAGACCCAGTACTTC
CASLTGEQETQYF
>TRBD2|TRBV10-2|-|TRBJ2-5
TGCGCCAGCAGTGATCGAGCGGGAGCCCAGAAAGAGACCCAGTACTTC
CASSDRAGAQKETQYF
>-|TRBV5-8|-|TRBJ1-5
TGTGCCAGCAGCTCCCCCCGCAGGGTACGGATCAATCAGCCCCAGCATTTT
CASSSPRRVRINQPQHF
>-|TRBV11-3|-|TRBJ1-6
TGTGCCAGCAGCTTAAGGAGAGGGGATTCTGGTTCACCCCTCCACTTT
CASSLRRGDSGSPLHF
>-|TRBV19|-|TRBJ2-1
TGTGCCAGTAGTGTTCCGGGACTTGGGGTGGGCTATGAGCAGTTCTTC
CASSVPGLGVGYEQFF
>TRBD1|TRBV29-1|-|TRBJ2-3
TGCAGCGGGGTGACAGGGTCGGATACGCAGTATTTT
CSGVTGSDTQYF
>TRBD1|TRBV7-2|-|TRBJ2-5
TGTGCCAGCAGCTCGACAGGGGGCCGAGAGACCCAGTACTTC
CASSSTGGRETQYF
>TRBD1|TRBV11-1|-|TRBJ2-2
TGTGCCAGCAGGAGAGATGGGGACAGGGTGACCGGGGAGCTGTTTTTT
CASRRDGDRVTGELFF
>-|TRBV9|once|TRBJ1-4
TGTGCCAGCAGCGGGTATACAACTAATGAAAAACTGTTTTTT
CASSGYTTNEKLFF
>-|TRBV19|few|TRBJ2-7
TGTGCCAGTAGTATAGATCGACAGGAGCAGTACTTC
CASSIDRQEQYF